These 25 T cell receptor beta chains share one sample of origin, sequenced in a study of T cells in Graves' hyperthyroidism and ophthalmopathy. Amplification of TCR beta CDR3 regions used RNA as the template. With the HTBI primer set, the TCR CDR3 went through a first round of RT-PCR. MiXCR was run by TCRdb on the multiplex PCR reads, yielding one entry per CDR3 protein. The sample lists around 290,000 distinct CDR3 sequences; 12% to 15% were seen once. What was sequenced was blood. These receptors came from a woman aged 40 to 49 with Graves' hyperthyroidism.

This clonotype was seen ten or more times. The CDR3 here is CASKGLPSTDTQYF. CDR3 sequence (DNA): TGTGCCAGCAAGGGGCTACCCAGCACAGATACGCAGTATTTT. The genes are TRBV2 and TRBJ2-3; a possible D gene is TRBD1 (5 bases). V lost 7 bases, J lost 0 bases, and 11 bases lay in between. The CDR3 extends over 14 amino acids. Germline values: CDR1 SNHLY, CDR2 FYNNEI.

This clonotype was observed at least ten times. V gene TRBV12-3 or TRBV12-4 combines with J gene TRBJ2-3; a possible D gene is TRBD2 (5 bases). The CDR3 spans 15 residues. Trimming pared 2 bases from V and 6 bases from J, leaving 15 bases between. For the CDR3, the DNA is TGTGCCAGCAGTTTAAGGACTGTACAGCAGGATACGCAGTATTTT. Protein sequence: CASSLRTVQQDTQYF.

This clonotype was detected many times. The V and J genes are TRBV6-1 and TRBJ2-5; 9 nucleotides match TRBD1. The CDR3 has 14 residues. In germline, CDR1 is MNHNS, CDR2 SASEGT. After removal of 6 bases from V and 4 bases from J, the junction contained 6 bases not matched to a gene. CDR3 coding DNA: TGTGCCAGCAGACCGGACAGGGGCGCAGAGACCCAGTACTTC. Protein: CASRPDRGAETQYF.

This clonotype appeared many times. The CDR3 loop is CASSLNSIDTTEQFF. CDR3 coding DNA: TGTGCCAGCAGCTTAAACTCGATCGATACTACTGAGCAGTTCTTC. This chain uses TRBV7-9 with TRBJ2-1; no definite D call. This CDR3 is 15 amino acids long. CDR1 and CDR2 from the germline V gene are SEHNR and FQNEAQ (reference sequence). The ends were cut back, 2 bases at V and 9 bases at J, with 17 bases in the middle.

This clonotype was seen repeatedly, ten times or more. The chain links TRBV7-8 to TRBJ1-3; possible D gene TRBD1, 5 bases. The CDR3 is made up of 14 amino acids. Germline lookup yields CDR1 SGHVS and CDR2 FQNEAQ. Trimming left V 3 bases short and J 3 bases short, with 9 bases between. This chain's CDR3 is CASSFGGGGNTIYF. The CDR3 DNA reads as TGTGCCAGCAGCTTTGGGGGAGGTGGAAACACCATATATTTT.

This clonotype was recorded at least ten times. The chain uses TRBV3-1 and TRBJ1-2; D is uncertain. The CDR3 has 12 residues. V lost 1 base and J 4 bases, leaving 4 bases between the germline ends. Germline V gene data show CDR1 as LGHDT and CDR2 as YNNKEL (reference sequence). CDR3 sequence reads: CASSQGIYGYTF. For the CDR3, the DNA is TGTGCCAGCAGCCAAGGGATCTATGGCTACACCTTC.

This clonotype was seen repeatedly, ten times or more. The V and J genes are TRBV20-1 and TRBJ2-7; D is undetermined. V was shortened by 5 bases and J by 2 bases, with 16 bases between the two germline ends. Germline V gives CDR1 DFQATT, CDR2 SNEGSKA (reference sequence). The CDR3 covers 14 residues. As DNA, the CDR3 is TGCAGTGCTGGCCTCGGGTCGTCCGCCTACGAGCAGTACTTC. This codes for CSAGLGSSAYEQYF.

This clonotype came up many times. This sequence joins TRBV7-9 and TRBJ2-7; 11 nucleotides align to TRBD2. Germline loops: CDR1 SEHNR, CDR2 FQNEAQ (reference sequence). J was trimmed by 4 bases and V by 5 bases; bases with no gene match: 13. This CDR3 comprises 17 residues. The CDR3 region is CASSPTPTSGRKYEQYF. The CDR3 coding sequence is TGTGCCAGCAGCCCGACCCCTACTAGCGGGAGAAAGTACGAGCAGTACTTC.

For this clonotype: This is likely a read error, given that the CDR3 carries no conserved phenylalanine or tryptophan at its end. Because the CDR3's place on the DNA is in doubt, the DNA is left out and the CDR3 is given as listed by TCRdb. This chain links TRBV7-8 with TRBJ1-5. From germline, CDR1 is SGHVS and CDR2 FQNEAQ. The CDR3 totals 19 residues, both ends included. This CDR3 reads CASSLGGIGGYTRNQPEHL.

As to this clonotype: This may be a read error, as it is one base from a much larger clone. This chain connects TRBV20-1 to TRBJ2-1, with 9 bases identical to TRBD2. Germline CDR1 reads DFQATT; CDR2 reads SNEGSKA (reference sequence). The CDR3 extends over 16 amino acids. The J segment lost 2 bases and the V segment lost 5 bases, leaving 10 bases of the junction unmatched. For the CDR3, the DNA is TGCAGTGCTGAGGGAGAGACTAGCGGAGCCTACAATGAGCAGTTCTTC. Translating it yields CSAEGETSGAYNEQFF.

This clonotype was detected many times. The J gene is TRBJ2-7, the V gene TRBV20-1, with D perhaps given as TRBD1 or TRBD2 (5 bases each). CDR3 length: 15 residues. In germline, CDR1 is DFQATT, CDR2 SNEGSKA (reference sequence). The V end was cut by 1 base, the J end by 6 bases, with 19 bases between. The CDR3 sequence is CSARGSEVEGREQYF. The CDR3 DNA sequence: TGCAGTGCTAGAGGCTCGGAGGTCGAGGGGCGCGAGCAGTACTTC.

This clonotype has only a few counts. In DNA form, the CDR3 reads TGTGCCAGCAGCCCCGGGGGAGCCGAGGACAATGAGCAGTTCTTC. Encoded protein: CASSPGGAEDNEQFF. This chain links TRBV7-9 with TRBJ2-1; D is perhaps TRBD2 (6 bases). The CDR3 is 15 residues long. CDR1 is SEHNR, CDR2 FQNEAQ, per germline (reference sequence). Trimming took off 5 bases at V and 5 bases at J, with 16 bases between the two ends.

V and J are TRBV27 and TRBJ1-2, with D tentatively TRBD1 (5 bases). This CDR3 contains 13 residues. The V end lost 3 bases, the J end lost 8 bases, and 13 bases lay between the germline ends. CDR1 is MNHEY and CDR2 is SMNVEV in the germline V gene (reference sequence). In DNA form, the CDR3 reads TGTGCCAGCAGTTTGGGGGGGGTCGGCGGCTACACCTTC. This encodes CASSLGGVGGYTF.

This chain links TRBV15 with TRBJ2-7, with a tentative D call TRBD2 (6 bases). Trimming removed 0 bases from V and 7 bases from J, with 16 bases in between. The CDR3 sequence is 15 residues long. Per germline, CDR1 LNHNV and CDR2 YYDKDF (reference sequence). The CDR3 DNA is TGTGCCACCAGCAGAGATCTTAGTAGCGGCTATGAGCAGTACTTC. It codes for CATSRDLSSGYEQYF.

This clonotype was counted many times. The chain employs TRBV4-1 and TRBJ1-1; maybe TRBD1 (6 bases). Germline CDR1 reads MGHRA; CDR2 reads YSYEKL. The CDR3 has 15 residues. V was clipped by 3 bases and J by 0 bases, with 11 bases between them. CDR3: CASSQVGQLNTEAFF. CDR3 bases: TGCGCCAGCAGCCAGGTTGGACAGTTGAACACTGAAGCTTTCTTT.

There are many counts of this clonotype. The gene calls are TRBV19 and TRBJ1-2, with D tentatively TRBD1 (6 bases). Germline assignment: CDR1 LNHDA and CDR2 SQIVND (reference sequence). The V gene lost 9 bases and the J gene lost 6 bases, with 26 bases spanning the gap. The CDR3 loop spans 16 amino acids. This CDR3 is CASLPLTGPLKNGYTF. As DNA, the CDR3 is TGTGCCAGCCTTCCCCTTACAGGGCCCCTCAAAAATGGCTACACCTTC.

In its sample, this clonotype was seen a few times. The V and J genes are TRBV7-9 and TRBJ1-2; no clear D gene. The germline CDR1 and CDR2 sequences are SEHNR and FQNEAQ (reference sequence). Trimming left V 2 bases short and J 4 bases short, with 14 bases between. CDR3 length: 15 residues. The CDR3 is CASSLSGLGGYGYTF. CDR3 DNA sequence: TGTGCCAGCAGCTTAAGCGGGTTGGGCGGCTATGGCTACACCTTC.

This clonotype was recorded at least ten times. J is TRBJ1-3 and V is TRBV5-6; possible D gene TRBD1, 5 bases. Germline-derived CDR1 and CDR2 are SGHDT and YYEEEE. V lost 4 bases, J lost 2 bases, and 7 bases lay in between. The CDR3 length is 13 residues. CDR3 nucleotide sequence: TGTGCCAGCAGCCGACAGCCTGGAAACACCATATATTTT. Protein: CASSRQPGNTIYF.

This clonotype was seen a handful of times. A junction boundary mismatches the germline segment, possibly from a read error. This rearrangement joins TRBV2 to TRBJ1-3, with D unresolved. CDR1 and CDR2 from the germline V gene are SNHLY and FYNNEI. The CDR3 extends over 14 amino acids. The CDR3 here is CASSGRYSRNTIYF. The DNA for the CDR3 is TGTGCCAGCAGTGGTAGATACTCTAGAAACACCATATATTTT.

This clonotype was recorded many times. The genes are TRBV7-9 and TRBJ1-2; 8 bases are a match to TRBD1. CDR1 is SEHNR, CDR2 FQNEAQ, per germline (reference sequence). The CDR3 loop spans 14 amino acids. V was pared by 6 bases and J by 4 bases, with 7 bases of the junction left unmatched. The DNA for the CDR3 is TGTGCCAGCAGGGACAGGGATGAGGGCTATGGCTACACCTTC. Its translation: CASRDRDEGYGYTF.

This clonotype turned up a few times. This chain connects TRBV7-9 to TRBJ1-4; 7 bases map to TRBD1. This CDR3 spans 14 amino acids. From germline, CDR1 is SEHNR and CDR2 FQNEAQ (reference sequence). Germline trimming cut 5 bases from V and 7 bases from J; bases unmatched to any gene: 7. The CDR3 DNA reads as TGTGCCAGCAGCGCGGACAGGTGGGGTGAAAAACTGTTTTTT. Residues: CASSADRWGEKLFF.

The table lists this clonotype with a few counts. J is TRBJ2-5 and V is TRBV10-2; possibly TRBD2 for D (5 bases). CDR1 and CDR2 (germline): WSHSY, SAAADI. Trimming removed 6 bases at V and 2 bases at J, with 13 bases between. CDR3 size: 14 residues. The CDR3 sequence: CASRTGNNQETQYF. CDR3 DNA: TGCGCCAGCAGGACCGGGAATAATCAAGAGACCCAGTACTTC.

The genes are TRBV20-1 and TRBJ2-7; 11 bases fit TRBD2. The CDR3 is 15 amino acids. CDR1 is DFQATT, CDR2 SNEGSKA, per germline (reference sequence). V trimming: 6 bases; J trimming: 4 bases; junction bases outside the gene matches: 11. This chain's CDR3 is CSALAGGAGNYEQYF. CDR3 coding DNA: TGCAGTGCCCTAGCGGGAGGTGCGGGGAATTACGAGCAGTACTTC.

This clonotype was recorded at least ten times. The CDR3: CASSLALLTGDGYTF. CDR3 nucleotide sequence: TGTGCCAGCAGTTTAGCCCTCCTGACAGGGGATGGCTACACCTTC. The V gene is TRBV28, the J gene TRBJ1-2; 8 nucleotides match TRBD1. The germline V gene has CDR1 MDHEN and CDR2 SYDVKM. The CDR3 has 15 residues. The V segment lost 2 bases and the J segment 6 bases; nucleotides outside the gene matches: 8.

This clonotype occurred many times. The chain has TRBV27 and TRBJ1-1; D is unresolved. Germline values: CDR1 MNHEY, CDR2 SMNVEV (reference sequence). The CDR3 is made up of 14 amino acids. The V end was cut by 6 bases, the J end by 1 base, with 12 bases between. The chain's CDR3 is CASRGAVANTEAFF. The CDR3 DNA is TGTGCCAGCAGAGGAGCAGTCGCGAACACTGAAGCTTTCTTT.